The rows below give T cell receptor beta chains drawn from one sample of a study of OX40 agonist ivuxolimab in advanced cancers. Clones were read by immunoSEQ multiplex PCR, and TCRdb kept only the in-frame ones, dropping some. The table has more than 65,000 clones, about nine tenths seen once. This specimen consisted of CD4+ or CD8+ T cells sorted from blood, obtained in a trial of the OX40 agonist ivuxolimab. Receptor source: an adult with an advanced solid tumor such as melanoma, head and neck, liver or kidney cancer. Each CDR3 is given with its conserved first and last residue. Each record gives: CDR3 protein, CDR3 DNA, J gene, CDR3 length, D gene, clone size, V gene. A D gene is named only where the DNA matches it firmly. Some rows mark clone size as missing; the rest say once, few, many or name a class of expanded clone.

cdr3_aa: CASSLEGYGYTF; cdr3_nt: TGTGCCAGCAGCTTAGAGGGCTATGGCTACACCTTC; j_call: TRBJ1-2; cdr3_length: 12; d_call: -; clone_size: -; v_call: TRBV7-9
cdr3_aa: CASSYQRQGAREQYF; cdr3_nt: TGTGCCAGCAGTTACCAAAGACAGGGGGCCCGCGAGCAGTACTTC; j_call: TRBJ2-7; cdr3_length: 15; d_call: TRBD1; clone_size: -; v_call: TRBV6-5
cdr3_aa: CASSSGVMNTEAFF; cdr3_nt: TGTGCCAGCAGTTCAGGGGTAATGAACACTGAAGCTTTCTTT; j_call: TRBJ1-1; cdr3_length: 14; d_call: -; clone_size: -; v_call: TRBV27
cdr3_aa: CASSLTGTGEAGELFF; cdr3_nt: TGTGCCAGCTCACTAACCGGGACAGGGGAAGCCGGGGAGCTGTTTTTT; j_call: TRBJ2-2; cdr3_length: 16; d_call: TRBD1; clone_size: -; v_call: TRBV18
cdr3_aa: CASSLTGTNIANPRQYF; cdr3_nt: TGCGCCAGCAGCTTGACCGGGACAAATATCGCGAACCCGAGGCAGTACTTC; j_call: TRBJ2-7; cdr3_length: 17; d_call: -; clone_size: -; v_call: TRBV5-1
cdr3_aa: CASGLIGNTEAFF; cdr3_nt: TGTGCTAGTGGTTTGATAGGTAACACTGAAGCTTTCTTT; j_call: TRBJ1-1; cdr3_length: 13; d_call: -; clone_size: few; v_call: TRBV12-5
cdr3_aa: CASSEPGQGGTEAFF; cdr3_nt: TGCGCCAGCAGTGAGCCCGGACAGGGGGGGACTGAAGCTTTCTTT; j_call: TRBJ1-1; cdr3_length: 15; d_call: TRBD1; clone_size: -; v_call: TRBV10-2
cdr3_aa: CSVKTGRVNYGYTF; cdr3_nt: TGCAGCGTAAAGACAGGGCGTGTCAACTATGGCTACACCTTC; j_call: TRBJ1-2; cdr3_length: 14; d_call: TRBD1; clone_size: -; v_call: TRBV29-1
cdr3_aa: CASSVRGATNTGELFF; cdr3_nt: TGTGCCAGCAGCGTACGGGGGGCCACGAACACCGGGGAGCTGTTTTTT; j_call: TRBJ2-2; cdr3_length: 16; d_call: -; clone_size: once; v_call: TRBV9
cdr3_aa: CASRGDTDNEKLFF; cdr3_nt: TGTGCCAGCAGGGGGGACACCGATAATGAAAAACTGTTTTTT; j_call: TRBJ1-4; cdr3_length: 14; d_call: -; clone_size: -; v_call: TRBV7-9
cdr3_aa: CASSQDGLAGARETQYF; cdr3_nt: TGCGCCAGCAGCCAAGATGGACTAGCGGGAGCGCGGGAGACCCAGTACTTC; j_call: TRBJ2-5; cdr3_length: 17; d_call: TRBD2; clone_size: -; v_call: TRBV4-1
cdr3_aa: CASSGVDPGSYNEQFF; cdr3_nt: TGTGCCAGCAGTGGCGTCGACCCAGGTTCCTACAATGAGCAGTTCTTC; j_call: TRBJ2-1; cdr3_length: 16; d_call: -; clone_size: -; v_call: TRBV25-1
cdr3_aa: CASSVGVARSTDTQYF; cdr3_nt: TGTGCCAGCAGCGTAGGGGTAGCCCGAAGCACAGATACGCAGTATTTT; j_call: TRBJ2-3; cdr3_length: 16; d_call: -; clone_size: -; v_call: TRBV9
cdr3_aa: CASSQDRGRADTQYF; cdr3_nt: TGCGCCAGCAGCCAGGACAGGGGGAGAGCAGATACGCAGTATTTT; j_call: TRBJ2-3; cdr3_length: 15; d_call: TRBD1; clone_size: -; v_call: TRBV4-3